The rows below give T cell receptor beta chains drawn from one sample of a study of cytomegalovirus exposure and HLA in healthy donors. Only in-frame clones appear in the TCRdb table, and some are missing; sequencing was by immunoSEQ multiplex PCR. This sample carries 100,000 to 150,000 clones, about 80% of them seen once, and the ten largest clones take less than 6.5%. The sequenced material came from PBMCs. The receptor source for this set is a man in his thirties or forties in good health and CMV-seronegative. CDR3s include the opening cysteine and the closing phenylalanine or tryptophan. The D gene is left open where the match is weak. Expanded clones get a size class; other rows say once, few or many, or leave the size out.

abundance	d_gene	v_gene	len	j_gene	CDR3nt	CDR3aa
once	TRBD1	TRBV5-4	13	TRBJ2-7	TGTGCCAGCAGCTTGATGGCAGGGGGTGAGCAGTACTTC	CASSLMAGGEQYF
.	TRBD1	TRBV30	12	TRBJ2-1	TGTGCCTGGAGTCGACAGGGCTATGAGCAGTTCTTC	CAWSRQGYEQFF
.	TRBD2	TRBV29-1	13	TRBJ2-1	TGCAGCGTTGTAGCGGGAGGCTACAATGAGCAGTTCTTC	CSVVAGGYNEQFF
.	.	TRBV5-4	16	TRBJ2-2	TGTGCCAGCAGCTTGTACGGCAGGGTGAACACCGGGGAGCTGTTTTTT	CASSLYGRVNTGELFF
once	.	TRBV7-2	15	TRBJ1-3	TGTGCCAGCAGCTTAGTAGGGGGAGCTGGAAACACCATATATTTT	CASSLVGGAGNTIYF
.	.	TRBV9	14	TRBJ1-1	TGTGCCAGCAGCGTAGGGGGCAACCTAAGGGAAGCTTTCTTT	CASSVGGNLREAFF
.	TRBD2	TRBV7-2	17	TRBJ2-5	TGTGCCAGCAGCCAAAGGGGCGGGACTAGCGGGGATCAGACCCAGTACTTC	CASSQRGGTSGDQTQYF
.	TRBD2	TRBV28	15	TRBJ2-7	TGTGCCAGCAGGAGGGCGGGAGGGAGCTCCTACGAGCAGTACTTC	CASRRAGGSSYEQYF
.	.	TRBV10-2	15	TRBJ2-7	TGCGCCAGCAGGGAAAGTCCGGGACACGCGTACGAGCAGTACTTC	CASRESPGHAYEQYF
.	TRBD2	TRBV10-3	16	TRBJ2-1	TGTGCCATCAGTGAGCCTAAAGCGGGGGGGTTGCATGAGCAGTTCTTC	CAISEPKAGGLHEQFF
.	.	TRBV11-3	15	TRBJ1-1	TGTGCCAGCATACCACGGATGGACTCTCGGAATGAAGCTTTCTTT	CASIPRMDSRNEAFF
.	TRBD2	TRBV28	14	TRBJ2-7	TGTGCCAGCAGATGGACTAGCGGGAGCCGCGAGCAGTACTTC	CASRWTSGSREQYF
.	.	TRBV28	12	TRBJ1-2	TGTGCCAGCAGTTTCCCAGGAAGTGGCTACACCTTC	CASSFPGSGYTF
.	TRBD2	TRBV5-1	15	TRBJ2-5	TGCGCCAGCAGCTTGGCGAACCAGGGAGGGGAGACCCAGTACTTC	CASSLANQGGETQYF
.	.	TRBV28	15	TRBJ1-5	TGTGCCAGCAGTCTACAGACGTATAGCAATCAGCCCCAGCATTTT	CASSLQTYSNQPQHF
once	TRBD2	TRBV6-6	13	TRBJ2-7	TGTGCCACCTCGGGGGGACTATTAAGCGAGCAGTACTTC	CATSGGLLSEQYF
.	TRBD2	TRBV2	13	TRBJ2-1	TGTGCCAGCAGTTCGGGAGGGGGAAATGAGCAGTTCTTC	CASSSGGGNEQFF
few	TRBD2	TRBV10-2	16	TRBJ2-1	TGCGCCAGCAGTGAGTCGGGACTAGCGTTTTACAATGAGCAGTTCTTC	CASSESGLAFYNEQFF
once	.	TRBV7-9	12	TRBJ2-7	TGTGCCAGCAGCGAGGTCTCCTACGAGCAGTACTTC	CASSEVSYEQYF
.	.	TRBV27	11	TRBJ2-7	TGTGCCAGCAGTTCGACAGGAGAGCAGTACTTC	CASSSTGEQYF
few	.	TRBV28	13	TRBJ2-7	TGTGCCACCAACAGGGCAGAGGTGGGCGAGCAGTACTTC	CATNRAEVGEQYF
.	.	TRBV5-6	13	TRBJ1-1	TGTGCCAGCACCGCAGGGATAAACACTGAAGCTTTCTTT	CASTAGINTEAFF
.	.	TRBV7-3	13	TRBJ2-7	TGTGCCAGCAGCTTGGGACTCAACTACGAGCAGTACTTC	CASSLGLNYEQYF
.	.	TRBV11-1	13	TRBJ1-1	TGTGCCAGCAGCTTATCAGAGAACACTGAAGCTTTCTTT	CASSLSENTEAFF
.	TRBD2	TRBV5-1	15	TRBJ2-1	TGCGCCAGCACCCCGGGACTAGCGGATTACAATGAGCAGTTCTTC	CASTPGLADYNEQFF
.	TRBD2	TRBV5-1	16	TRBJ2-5	TGCGCCAGCAGCTTAACTAGCGGGGGGAGCAAGGAGACCCAGTACTTC	CASSLTSGGSKETQYF
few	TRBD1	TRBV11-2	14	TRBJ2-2	TGTGCCAGCAGCTCCAGGACAGGCACCGGGGAGCTGTTTTTT	CASSSRTGTGELFF
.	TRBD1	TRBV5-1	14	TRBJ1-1	TGCGCCAGCAGCTCGGGACAGATGAACACTGAAGCTTTCTTT	CASSSGQMNTEAFF
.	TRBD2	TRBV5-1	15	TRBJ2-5	TGCGCCAGCAGCTCGGGACTAGCGGGAGGTGAGACCCAGTACTTC	CASSSGLAGGETQYF
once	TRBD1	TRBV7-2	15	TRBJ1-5	TGTGCCAGCAGCCAAATGACAGGGGTTTATCAGCCCCAGCATTTT	CASSQMTGVYQPQHF
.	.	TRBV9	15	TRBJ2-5	TGTGCCAGCAGCGTTTTTACAGGGGGGGGAGAGACCCAGTACTTC	CASSVFTGGGETQYF
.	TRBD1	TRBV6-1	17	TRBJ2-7	TGTGCCAGCAGTGACCGGATTGGGGACAGGTGGTCCTACGAGCAGTACTTC	CASSDRIGDRWSYEQYF
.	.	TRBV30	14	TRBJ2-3	TGTGCCTGGAATCCAACTCTTAGACTAGATACGCAGTATTTT	CAWNPTLRLDTQYF
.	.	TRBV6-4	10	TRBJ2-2	TGTGCCATGCAGACCGGGGAGCTGTTTTTT	CAMQTGELFF
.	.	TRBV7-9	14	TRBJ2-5	TGTGCCAGCAGCTGGTCAACAGGGCCAGAGACCCAGTACTTC	CASSWSTGPETQYF
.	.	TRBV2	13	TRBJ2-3	TGTGCCAGCAGTGACCGCTACACAGATACGCAGTATTTT	CASSDRYTDTQYF